The clone carrying this T cell receptor beta chain came up many times. V trimming: 0 bases; J trimming: 3 bases; junction bases outside the gene matches: 3. This CDR3 region has 15 residues. Germline V gene data show CDR1 as MNHEY and CDR2 as SVGAGI. TCRdb re-called the 5' RACE reads through MiXCR, storing one row per CDR3 protein. The sample includes more than 15,000 distinct CDR3 sequences, about 4% of them seen just once. This record comes from a study of T cells after yellow fever vaccination. The overall study: The SMART-Seq v4 Ultra Low Input method served to prepare the low-cell-number fractions.

This receptor was identified in a man aged 25-40 years who received the YFV17D yellow fever vaccine. The rearrangement joins TRBV6-5 to TRBJ2-3; 7 bases fit TRBD2. Sample: PBMCs, either bulk or a sorted T-cell subset (CD4+, CD8+, memory, or dextramer-sorted; not recorded which), taken 15 days after the yellow fever booster vaccination. The CDR3: CASSYSRTRTDTQYF. For the CDR3, the DNA is TGTGCCAGCAGTTACTCCCGGACTAGGACAGATACGCAGTATTTT.